This is a list of T cell receptor beta chains from one sample in a study of CD4 T cell repertoires in COVID-19. The table came from immunoSEQ multiplex PCR; TCRdb's copy has only in-frame clones and leaves some out. The sample includes over 75,000 clones, 83% seen only once; the top ten take 0.45% to 0.7%. The sequences come from CD4+ T cells from peripheral blood, collected after recovery from COVID-19. These receptor sequences come from a human donor who had COVID-19. The conserved cysteine and the conserved F or W are not part of the CDR3 here. Only part of the rows carry a size: once, few, many, or a class if the clone is expanded.

clone_size: -
v_call: TRBV6-5
cdr3_aa: ASSPPGQGNSPLH

clone_size: -
v_call: TRBV2
cdr3_aa: ASKQTEYQETQY

clone_size: -
v_call: TRBV7-9
cdr3_aa: AAAQVGYGYT

clone_size: -
v_call: TRBV18
cdr3_aa: ASSPVGGTEAF

clone_size: -
v_call: TRBV6-5
cdr3_aa: ASSYSRGARDEKLF

clone_size: -
v_call: TRBV3-1/TRBV3-2
cdr3_aa: ASSQGQSPGGEQF

clone_size: -
v_call: TRBV5-1
cdr3_aa: ASSLEGSTVGSSGNTIY

clone_size: few
v_call: TRBV7-9
cdr3_aa: ASSLAIGSFDGYT

clone_size: -
v_call: TRBV5-1
cdr3_aa: ASSLASGASYNEQF

clone_size: -
v_call: TRBV5-1
cdr3_aa: ASSPRGQALSAANEKLF

clone_size: -
v_call: TRBV3-1/TRBV3-2
cdr3_aa: ASSQGGGIEKLF

clone_size: -
v_call: TRBV19
cdr3_aa: ASSYLRGPLD

clone_size: -
v_call: TRBV2
cdr3_aa: ASPKTSGGGYEQY

clone_size: -
v_call: TRBV12-3/TRBV12-4
cdr3_aa: ASSPAGSNEQF

clone_size: -
v_call: TRBV10-3
cdr3_aa: AISVRTEAF

clone_size: once
v_call: TRBV28
cdr3_aa: ASTTRGNTEAF

clone_size: -
v_call: TRBV19
cdr3_aa: ASSIGAGGTDTQY

clone_size: few
v_call: TRBV7-2
cdr3_aa: ASSLNEGRGYT

clone_size: -
v_call: TRBV5-5
cdr3_aa: ASSLEGEVSPLH

clone_size: -
v_call: TRBV30
cdr3_aa: AWRNRLAPWNIQY

clone_size: -
v_call: TRBV28
cdr3_aa: ASSPQRELSHEQY

clone_size: -
v_call: TRBV18
cdr3_aa: ASSPRGGREVYEQY

clone_size: -
v_call: TRBV5-6
cdr3_aa: ASSSWGLAKNIQY

clone_size: -
v_call: TRBV3-1/TRBV3-2
cdr3_aa: ASRTGPFTEAF

clone_size: -
v_call: TRBV7-8
cdr3_aa: ASSLLAGGPGTQY

clone_size: -
v_call: TRBV7-9
cdr3_aa: ASSRGQYNSPLH

clone_size: -
v_call: TRBV2
cdr3_aa: ASRPVVAEAF

clone_size: -
v_call: TRBV15
cdr3_aa: ATSKGLSTDTQY

clone_size: many
v_call: TRBV5-1
cdr3_aa: ASSLVGDTEAF

clone_size: -
v_call: TRBV5-5
cdr3_aa: ASSSLGLAGGLGETQY

clone_size: -
v_call: TRBV6-2/TRBV6-3
cdr3_aa: ASSPSYEQY

clone_size: -
v_call: TRBV7-2
cdr3_aa: ASSLGVGRETQY

clone_size: -
v_call: TRBV2
cdr3_aa: ASRERGNTGELF

clone_size: few
v_call: TRBV28
cdr3_aa: ASNEQGRGKNTEAF

clone_size: -
v_call: TRBV9
cdr3_aa: ASSVGTISTDTQY

clone_size: -
v_call: TRBV5-1
cdr3_aa: ASSYLTGFLDTEAF

clone_size: -
v_call: TRBV18
cdr3_aa: ASSPDRGGLSGNTIY

clone_size: -
v_call: TRBV6-6
cdr3_aa: ASSFFPDNSEAF

clone_size: -
v_call: TRBV19
cdr3_aa: ASSIKPLAASTDTQY

clone_size: -
v_call: TRBV28
cdr3_aa: ASILSMGINYGYT

clone_size: once
v_call: TRBV18
cdr3_aa: ASSPPRVQSGKTEAF

clone_size: -
v_call: TRBV7-2
cdr3_aa: ASGGIAGVPNEQY

clone_size: -
v_call: TRBV18
cdr3_aa: ASSPRGPYEQY

clone_size: -
v_call: TRBV19
cdr3_aa: ASSGPPGRSNQPQH

clone_size: -
v_call: TRBV3-1/TRBV3-2
cdr3_aa: ASSQAWEGNSPLH

clone_size: -
v_call: TRBV11-2
cdr3_aa: ASSLDMTSGRAGNEQF

clone_size: once
v_call: TRBV3-1/TRBV3-2
cdr3_aa: ASSQAGTINYEQY

clone_size: -
v_call: TRBV19
cdr3_aa: ASTGRGYNEQF

clone_size: -
v_call: TRBV6-5
cdr3_aa: ASRKQTPNTEAF

clone_size: -
v_call: TRBV4-1
cdr3_aa: ASSQVVRDEQY

clone_size: -
v_call: TRBV10-1
cdr3_aa: ASSDPSGTNEQY

clone_size: many
v_call: TRBV19
cdr3_aa: ASSLGQLQYSYNSPLH